This TCR beta chain was found in a study of long-term antiretroviral therapy in people with HIV. Version v3.0 of the immunoSEQ assay was performed at survey level. Method: immunoSEQ multiplex PCR; TCRdb's copy keeps in-frame clones and lacks some. In the table there are more than 20,000 clones, around 95% of which are singletons. Each contributor possessed a minimum of one pre-ART and a minimum of two post-ART PBMC samples. Germline loops: CDR1 MGHRA, CDR2 YSYEKL. The CDR3 contains 13 residues. Trimming shortened V by 1 base and J by 6 bases, and 9 bases separated the two germline ends. The source material was unsorted PBMCs, sampled roughly 5.1 years after starting antiretroviral therapy. The clonotype was recovered from a woman aged 45-65 years with HIV. The rearrangement links TRBV4-1 to TRBJ1-1; no definite D call. The CDR3: CASSQGGVAEAFF. The CDR3, as DNA: TGCGCCAGCAGCCAAGGAGGTGTTGCTGAAGCTTTCTTT.